Described below is a single T cell receptor beta chain sequence and its context. The entry originates in a study of blood T cell repertoires in COVID-19. In Seattle, patients joined the study during active infection and were tracked longitudinally. Germline V gene lookup returns CDR1 LNHDA and CDR2 SQIVND (reference sequence). V lost 3 bases and J lost 8, with 17 bases in between. The CDR3 covers 14 residues. Methods used by the authors: Nucleated cell number was recorded as an estimate derived from reference gene primer amplification. Profiled with immunoSEQ multiplex PCR; TCRdb holds only in-frame clones, not every one. V and J calls and clone size are those listed in that table; D and trimming were worked out from the DNA. The sample consists of tens of thousands of clones, about 74% of them appearing once.

The rearrangement uses TRBV19 and TRBJ2-7, with D possibly TRBD2 on 5 matching bases. The sequenced material came from peripheral blood. The sequence was obtained from a man between 65 and 85 years old with COVID-19, enrolled during active disease. Written as DNA, the CDR3 is TGTGCCAGTAGTATTCGGCTTCGGGAAGAAAAGCAGTACTTC. Translated: CASSIRLREEKQYF.